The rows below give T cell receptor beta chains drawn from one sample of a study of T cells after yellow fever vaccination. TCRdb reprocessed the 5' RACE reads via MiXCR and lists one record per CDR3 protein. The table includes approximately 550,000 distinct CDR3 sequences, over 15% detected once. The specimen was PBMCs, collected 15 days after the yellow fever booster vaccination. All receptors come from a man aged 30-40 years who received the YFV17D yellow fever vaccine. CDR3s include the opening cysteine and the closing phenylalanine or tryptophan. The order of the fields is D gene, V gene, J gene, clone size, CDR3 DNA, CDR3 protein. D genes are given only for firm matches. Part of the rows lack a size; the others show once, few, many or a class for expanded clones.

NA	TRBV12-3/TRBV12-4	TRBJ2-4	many	TGTGCCAGCAGCAACGGGGGGCCCAAAAACATTCAGTACTTC	CASSNGGPKNIQYF
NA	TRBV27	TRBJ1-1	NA	TGTGCCAGCAGTTATACCCGCGGGCCTTCTGAAGCTTTCTTT	CASSYTRGPSEAFF
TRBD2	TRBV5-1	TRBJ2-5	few	TGCGCCAGCAGCCGCTGGGCTAGCGGGGGCCCCGGAGAGACCCAGTACTTC	CASSRWASGGPGETQYF
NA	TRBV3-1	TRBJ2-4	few	TGTGCCAGCAGCTACCATAGGCTCGGTAGGAACATTCAGTACTTC	CASSYHRLGRNIQYF
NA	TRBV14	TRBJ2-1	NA	TGTGCCAGCAGCCCAAGGCGGGGGCGGGATAAGCAGTTCTTC	CASSPRRGRDKQFF
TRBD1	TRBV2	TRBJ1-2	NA	TGTGCCAGCAATAGACAGGGAAACTATGGCTACACCTTC	CASNRQGNYGYTF
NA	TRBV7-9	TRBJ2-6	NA	TGTGCTTCTGGGGCCAACGTCCTGACTTTC	CASGANVLTF
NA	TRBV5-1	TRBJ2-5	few	TGCGCCAGCAGCTTAGATTCGTACGGGACCCAGTACTTC	CASSLDSYGTQYF
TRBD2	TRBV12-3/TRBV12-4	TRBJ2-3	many	TGTGCCAGCAGTTTTGTGCTAGCGGGCACAGATACGCAGTATTTT	CASSFVLAGTDTQYF
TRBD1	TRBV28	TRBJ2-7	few	TGTGCCAGCAGTACACCTTCTCGACAGGGAAGCTACGAGCAGTACTTC	CASSTPSRQGSYEQYF
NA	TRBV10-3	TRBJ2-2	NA	TGTGCCATCAATAAGCTAGAAACCGGGGAGCTGTTTTTT	CAINKLETGELFF
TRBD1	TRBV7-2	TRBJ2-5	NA	TGTGCCAGCAGCTCTTGGGGACAGACCGGGTCGGAGACCCAGTACTTC	CASSSWGQTGSETQYF
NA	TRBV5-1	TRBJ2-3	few	TGCGCCAGCAGCAACGGACTGGATACGCAGTATTTT	CASSNGLDTQYF
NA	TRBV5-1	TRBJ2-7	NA	TGCGCCAGCAGCGGTAGTACTGGAGGGCCGGGGGAGCAGTACTTC	CASSGSTGGPGEQYF
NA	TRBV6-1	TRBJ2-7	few	TGTGCCAGCAGCCTCCTGAAAGGGGGAATCTACGAGCAGTACTTC	CASSLLKGGIYEQYF
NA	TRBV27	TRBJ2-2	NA	TGTGCCAGCAGTTTCGGGTCAGCGTACACCGGGGAGCTGTTTTTT	CASSFGSAYTGELFF
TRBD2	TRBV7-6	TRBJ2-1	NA	TGTGCCAGCAGCCCCGGGACTAGCGGGGCCAATAAGCAGTTCTTC	CASSPGTSGANKQFF
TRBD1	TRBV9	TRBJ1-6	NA	TGTGCCAGCAGCTCGGGACAGAATAATTCACCCCTCCACTTT	CASSSGQNNSPLHF
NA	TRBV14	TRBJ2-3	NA	TGTGCCAGCAGCCAACCGCGGGAAACTAGTGATACGCAGTATTTT	CASSQPRETSDTQYF
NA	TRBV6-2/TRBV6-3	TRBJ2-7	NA	TGTGCCAGCACCCGGGACGGCGAGGACTACGAGCAGTACTTC	CASTRDGEDYEQYF
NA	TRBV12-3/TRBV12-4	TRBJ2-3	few	TGTGCCAGCAGTTTAAAGGGGCAAGTGGTCACAGATACGCAGTATTTT	CASSLKGQVVTDTQYF
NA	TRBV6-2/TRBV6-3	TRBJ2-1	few	TGTGCCGGTCGCGCCGCGGGTGGGGCTGAGCAGTTCTTC	CAGRAAGGAEQFF
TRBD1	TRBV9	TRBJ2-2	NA	TGTGCCAGCAGCGTTGGGACAGGCCCCACCGGGGAGCTGTTTTTT	CASSVGTGPTGELFF
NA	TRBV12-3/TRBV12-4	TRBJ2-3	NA	TGTGCCAGCAGTTTAATGGGGCAGCTTACGCAGTATTTT	CASSLMGQLTQYF
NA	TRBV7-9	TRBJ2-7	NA	TGTGCCAGCAGCTTACCTCTCTACGAGCAGTACTTC	CASSLPLYEQYF
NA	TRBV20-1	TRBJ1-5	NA	TGCAGTGCTAGAGATAGTTTGCGGAGCAATCAGCCCCAGCATTTT	CSARDSLRSNQPQHF
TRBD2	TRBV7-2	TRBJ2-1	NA	TGTGCCAGCAGCCTCGGACTAGTGTGGAATGAGCAGTTCTTC	CASSLGLVWNEQFF
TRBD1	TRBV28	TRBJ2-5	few	TGTGCCAGCAGTTTGCCCTTGACAGGGAAAGAGACCCAGTACTTC	CASSLPLTGKETQYF
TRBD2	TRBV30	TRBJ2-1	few	TGTGCCTGGAGTGTACTAGCGGGAGGGCCCACCAATGAGCAGTTCTTC	CAWSVLAGGPTNEQFF
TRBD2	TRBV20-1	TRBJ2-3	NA	TGCAGTGCGTCGTTAAGCGGGGGGGAAATCACAGATACGCAGTATTTT	CSASLSGGEITDTQYF
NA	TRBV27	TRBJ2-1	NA	TGTGCCAGCAGTTCGCTCTACAATGAGCAGTTCTTC	CASSSLYNEQFF
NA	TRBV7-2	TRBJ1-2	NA	TGTGCCAGCAGCCCCGCCGGGGCGTACTATGGCTACACCTTC	CASSPAGAYYGYTF
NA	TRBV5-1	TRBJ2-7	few	TGCGCCAGCAGCTTGGCCCGGACCGAGCAGTACTTC	CASSLARTEQYF
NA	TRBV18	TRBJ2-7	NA	TGTGCCAGCTCGCGCTCAGGGTTTTCGGACGAGCAGTACTTC	CASSRSGFSDEQYF
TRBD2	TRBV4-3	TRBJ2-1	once	TGCGCCAGCAGCCAAGAGCCTAGCGGGAGGGATTACAATGAGCAGTTCTTC	CASSQEPSGRDYNEQFF
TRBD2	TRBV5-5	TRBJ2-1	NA	TGTGCCAGCAGCGTGTGGACTAGCGGGATTGAGCAGTTCTTC	CASSVWTSGIEQFF
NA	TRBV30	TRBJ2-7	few	TGTGCCTGGAGTGTTATGGGCGAGCAGTACTTC	CAWSVMGEQYF
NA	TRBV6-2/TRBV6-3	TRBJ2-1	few	TGTGCCAGCAGTTACGGCGGGTACGTGAAAAAGCAGTTCTTC	CASSYGGYVKKQFF
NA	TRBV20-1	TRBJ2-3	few	TGCAGTGCCCGATCCCGGGAACTAGGGTTTACAGATACGCAGTATTTT	CSARSRELGFTDTQYF
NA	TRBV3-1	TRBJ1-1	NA	TGTGCCAGCAGCCAAGATACAGGATACCCTGAAGCTTTCTTT	CASSQDTGYPEAFF
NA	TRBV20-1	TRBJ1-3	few	TGCAGTGCTAGAGATAATGGAAACACCATATATTTT	CSARDNGNTIYF
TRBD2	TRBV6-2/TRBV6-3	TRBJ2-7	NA	TGTGCCAGCAGGAGACTAGCGGGGATGATTTACGAGCAGTACTTC	CASRRLAGMIYEQYF
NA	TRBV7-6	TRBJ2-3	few	TGTGCCAGCAGCTTGAGCTCGGGGTACACAGATACGCAGTATTTT	CASSLSSGYTDTQYF
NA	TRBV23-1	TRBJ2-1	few	TGCGCCAGCAGTCAATCAAAGCGTACGCGTGGCAATGAGCAGTTCTTC	CASSQSKRTRGNEQFF
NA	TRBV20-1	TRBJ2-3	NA	TGCAGTGCTAGCCAATGGCGTAACGAGCGGGTCCTCCGTAATGTTGGTACGCAGTATTTT	CSASQWRNERVLRNVGTQYF
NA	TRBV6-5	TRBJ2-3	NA	TGTGCCAGCAGTTACTCGAATTTCCAGGACTCCTGGACAGATACGCAGTATTTT	CASSYSNFQDSWTDTQYF
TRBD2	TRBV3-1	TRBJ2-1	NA	TGTGCCAGCAGCCAAGGTTCCCGGGCTAGCGGGAGAGAAATCATAGCCTACAATGAGCAGTTCTTC	CASSQGSRASGREIIAYNEQFF
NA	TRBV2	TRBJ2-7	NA	TGTGCCAGCAACGCGGACGAGCAGTACTTC	CASNADEQYF
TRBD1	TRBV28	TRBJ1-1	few	TGTGCCATCTGGACAGGAGACACTGAAGCTTTCTTT	CAIWTGDTEAFF
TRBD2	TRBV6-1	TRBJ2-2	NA	TGTGCCAGCAGTTCGAAGCGGGAGGCTCCCGGGGAGCTGTTTTTT	CASSSKREAPGELFF
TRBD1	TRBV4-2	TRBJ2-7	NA	TGTGCCAGCAGCCAAGAAAGTAGAGGGGGCAATTACGAGCAGTACTTC	CASSQESRGGNYEQYF
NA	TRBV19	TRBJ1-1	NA	TGTGCCAGTAAAAGGGTAGAGTTGACAAACACTGAAGCTTTCTTT	CASKRVELTNTEAFF
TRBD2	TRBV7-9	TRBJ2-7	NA	TGTGCCAGCGGGAGGGAACGGAACGAGCAGTACTTC	CASGRERNEQYF
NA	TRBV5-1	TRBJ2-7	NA	TGCGCCAGCAGCTTGGGACTTGAGAACTACGAGCAGTACTTC	CASSLGLENYEQYF
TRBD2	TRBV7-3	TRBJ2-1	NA	TGTGCCACCGCCCCTAGCGGGAGCTCCTACAATGAGCAGTTCTTC	CATAPSGSSYNEQFF
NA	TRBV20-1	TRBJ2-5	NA	TGCAGTGCTAGAGCCAGGGGATCAGAGACCCAGTACTTC	CSARARGSETQYF
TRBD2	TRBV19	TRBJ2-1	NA	TGTGCCAGCTCTACGCTGCCGGGGGGATCCTCCTACAATGAGCAGTTCTTC	CASSTLPGGSSYNEQFF